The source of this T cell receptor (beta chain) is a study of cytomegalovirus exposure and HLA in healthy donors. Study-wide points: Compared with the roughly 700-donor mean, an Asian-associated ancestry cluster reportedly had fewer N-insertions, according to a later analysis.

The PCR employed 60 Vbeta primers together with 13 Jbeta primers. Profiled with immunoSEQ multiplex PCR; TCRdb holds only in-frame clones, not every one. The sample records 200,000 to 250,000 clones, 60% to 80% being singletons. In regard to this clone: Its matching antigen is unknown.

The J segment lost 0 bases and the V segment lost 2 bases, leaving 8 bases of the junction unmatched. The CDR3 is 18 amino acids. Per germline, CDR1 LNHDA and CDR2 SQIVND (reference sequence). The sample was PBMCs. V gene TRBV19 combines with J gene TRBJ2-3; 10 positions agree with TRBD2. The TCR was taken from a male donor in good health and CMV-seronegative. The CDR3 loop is CASSIWFSSGGSTDTQYF. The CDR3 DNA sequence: TGTGCCAGTAGTATATGGTTTTCTAGCGGGGGTAGCACAGATACGCAGTATTTT.